The present TCR beta chain was sequenced within a study of cytomegalovirus exposure and HLA in healthy donors. The assay was immunoSEQ multiplex PCR, and TCRdb's table has in-frame clones only and misses some. Among approximately 160,000 clones listed, 86% were seen once. Concerning this clone: The antigen is undetermined.

Trimming at V came to 3 bases and at J to 2 bases, leaving 11 bases not matched to a gene. CDR3 length equals 18 residues. Germline V gives CDR1 SGHDN, CDR2 FVKESK. Broader study findings: It was found in a later analysis that first-cohort TCR clusters tended to co-occur in the 90 to 150 validation repertoires. The authors enumerated over 150 TCR beta chains as linked to cytomegalovirus.

The rearrangement uses TRBV14 and TRBJ2-7, with 12 bases lining up with TRBD2. Material: PBMCs. The TCR was taken from a woman between 25 and 40 years old in good health and CMV-seronegative. CDR3 amino acids: CASSQGTTSGSLPYEQYF. The CDR3 DNA sequence: TGTGCCAGCAGCCAGGGGACGACTAGCGGGAGTTTGCCCTACGAGCAGTACTTC. The variable domain in full, with the rest retrieved from reference TRBV14 and TRBJ2-7, is EAGVTQFPSHSVIEKGQTVTLRCDPISGHDNLYWYRRVMGKEIKFLLHFVKESKQDESGMPNNRFLAERTGGTYSTLKVQPAELEDSGVYFCASSQGTTSGSLPYEQYFGPGTRLTVT.